The rows below give T cell receptor beta chains drawn from one sample of a study of untreated major depressive disorder. Profiling relied on immunoSEQ multiplex PCR, and the TCRdb table lists in-frame clones only, not all of them. Of 17,000 or so clones in the sample, approximately 92% were seen once. The material sequenced was CD4+ T cells from PBMCs. The receptors derive from a woman in her thirties or forties with major depressive disorder. The CDR3 runs from the conserved cysteine through the conserved F or W. The D gene is left open where the match is weak. Some rows mark clone size as missing; the rest say once, few, many or name a class of expanded clone.

>TRBD1|NA|TRBV6-5|TRBJ2-1
CASTYDRGALNEQFF
TGTGCCAGCACATATGACAGGGGGGCTTTGAATGAGCAGTTCTTC
>NA|NA|TRBV30|TRBJ2-3
CAWGPGLSTDTQYF
TGTGCCTGGGGGCCGGGACTGAGCACAGATACGCAGTATTTT
>NA|NA|TRBV5-1|TRBJ1-3
CASSLSQGTGNTIYF
TGCGCCAGCAGCTTAAGTCAGGGAACCGGAAACACCATATATTTT
>NA|NA|TRBV30|TRBJ2-4
CAWKLKGNIQYF
TGTGCCTGGAAGCTCAAGGGAAACATTCAGTACTTC
>TRBD1|NA|TRBV27|TRBJ1-2
CASSLSRGGGYTF
TGTGCCAGCAGTTTATCGAGAGGGGGCGGCTACACCTTC
>TRBD1|NA|TRBV29-1|TRBJ1-1
CSVARGSSTEAFF
TGCAGCGTGGCCAGGGGGTCCTCCACTGAAGCTTTCTTT
>NA|NA|TRBV7-7|TRBJ1-1
CASSLGLDTEAFF
TGTGCTAGCAGCTTAGGGCTGGACACTGAAGCTTTCTTT
>NA|NA|TRBV15|TRBJ2-2
CATRRLANTGELFF
TGTGCCACCAGGAGGCTAGCCAACACCGGGGAGCTGTTTTTT
>NA|NA|TRBV6-5|TRBJ1-1
CASKTGQWNTEAFF
TGTGCCAGCAAAACAGGACAGTGGAACACTGAAGCTTTCTTT
>NA|NA|TRBV4-2|TRBJ1-2
CASSQDNRVHTF
TGTGCCAGCAGCCAAGACAACAGGGTTCACACCTTC
>NA|NA|TRBV2|TRBJ2-1
CASNDRYNEQFF
TGTGCCAGCAATGACCGGTACAATGAGCAGTTCTTC
>NA|NA|TRBV5-5|TRBJ1-3
CASSSGSSGNTIYF
TGTGCCAGCAGCTCGGGAAGCTCTGGAAACACCATATATTTT
>TRBD2|NA|TRBV9|TRBJ2-1
CASSVDNSGPNQFF
TGTGCCAGCAGCGTAGACAATAGCGGGCCGAACCAGTTCTTC
>TRBD1|NA|TRBV7-3|TRBJ2-7
CASSVGTGVSEQYF
TGTGCCAGCAGCGTCGGGACAGGGGTATCCGAGCAGTACTTC
>NA|NA|TRBV6-5|TRBJ1-5
CASSYRKSNQPQHF
TGTGCCAGCAGCTACAGGAAAAGCAATCAGCCCCAGCATTTT
>NA|once|TRBV6-1|TRBJ1-3
CASSGGAGNTIYF
TGTGCCAGCAGTGGCGGTGCCGGAAACACCATATATTTT
>NA|NA|TRBV2|TRBJ2-3
CASSYTDTQYF
TGTGCCAGCAGTTACACAGATACGCAGTATTTT
>NA|NA|TRBV12-5|TRBJ1-1
CASGDKTGVNTEAFF
TGTGCTAGTGGGGATAAGACAGGAGTGAACACTGAAGCTTTCTTT
>TRBD2|NA|TRBV5-4|TRBJ2-1
CASSREGSGHEQFF
TGTGCCAGCAGCCGGGAGGGCTCCGGACATGAGCAGTTCTTC
>TRBD1|NA|TRBV10-3|TRBJ2-3
CAISDGQGPTDTQYF
TGTGCCATCAGTGATGGACAGGGCCCCACAGATACGCAGTATTTT
>TRBD1|NA|TRBV10-3|TRBJ1-2
CAIKVTGRGDYGYTF
TGTGCCATCAAGGTGACGGGCAGGGGGGACTATGGCTACACCTTC
>NA|NA|TRBV7-9|TRBJ1-2
CASSFGVRDYGYTF
TGTGCCAGCAGCTTTGGTGTCCGAGACTATGGCTACACCTTC
>NA|NA|TRBV30|TRBJ1-5
CAWSETDTLTQPQHF
TGTGCCTGGAGTGAGACAGATACGCTTACTCAGCCCCAGCATTTT
>NA|NA|TRBV28|TRBJ1-1
CASSLMRNTEAFF
TGTGCCAGCAGTTTAATGAGGAACACTGAAGCTTTCTTT
>NA|NA|TRBV5-1|TRBJ1-3
CASSSAGINGNTIYF
TGCGCCAGCAGCTCGGCGGGGATCAACGGAAACACCATATATTTT
>NA|once|TRBV6-1|TRBJ1-2
CASSELGIYGYTF
TGTGCCAGCAGTGAATTGGGTATCTATGGCTACACCTTC
>NA|NA|TRBV6-1|TRBJ2-2
CASVIVNTGELFF
TGTGCCAGCGTGATAGTCAACACCGGGGAGCTGTTTTTT
>NA|NA|TRBV7-2|TRBJ1-1
CASSLMGTRVTEAFF
TGTGCCAGCAGCCTGATGGGGACCCGGGTCACTGAAGCTTTCTTT
>TRBD2|NA|TRBV11-2|TRBJ2-1
CASSITSGSYNEQFF
TGTGCCAGCAGCATAACTAGCGGCTCCTACAATGAGCAGTTCTTC
>NA|NA|TRBV19|TRBJ1-2
CASSGSGTISYGYTF
TGTGCCAGTAGTGGATCCGGGACAATCTCTTATGGCTACACCTTC
>NA|NA|TRBV7-2|TRBJ2-3
CASSVGGNTDTQYF
TGTGCCAGCAGTGTCGGGGGAAACACAGATACGCAGTATTTT
>NA|NA|TRBV6-5|TRBJ1-5
CASSLRAGPQHF
TGTGCCAGCAGTCTCCGCGCAGGGCCCCAGCATTTT
>NA|NA|TRBV5-5|TRBJ2-1
CASSVGALGYNEQFF
TGTGCCAGCAGCGTGGGGGCGCTGGGATACAATGAGCAGTTCTTC
>NA|once|TRBV18|TRBJ1-2
CASSPRGENGYTF
TGTGCCAGCTCACCACGGGGGGAAAATGGCTACACCTTC
>NA|NA|TRBV2|TRBJ1-5
CASSFLDRDQPQHF
TGTGCCAGCAGTTTCCTGGACAGAGATCAGCCCCAGCATTTT
>TRBD1|NA|TRBV27|TRBJ1-5
CASSRGQGSNQPQHF
TGTGCCAGCAGTCGGGGACAGGGTAGCAATCAGCCCCAGCATTTT
>NA|NA|TRBV2|TRBJ2-3
CASSEFPGAADTQYF
TGTGCCAGCAGTGAATTCCCAGGGGCGGCAGATACGCAGTATTTT
>TRBD2|NA|TRBV7-3|TRBJ2-2
CASSRSSGGNTGELFF
TGTGCCAGCAGCAGAAGTAGCGGGGGGAACACCGGGGAGCTGTTTTTT
>NA|NA|TRBV10-3|TRBJ1-2
CAISTSLTGVGYTF
TGTGCCATCAGTACCTCCCTCACGGGGGTTGGCTACACCTTC
>NA|once|TRBV19|TRBJ1-4
CASSQGVSEKLFF
TGTGCCAGTAGTCAAGGGGTTTCTGAAAAACTGTTTTTT
>NA|NA|TRBV11-2|TRBJ1-3
CASSRTSGNTIYF
TGTGCCAGCAGCCGGACGTCTGGAAACACCATATATTTT
>TRBD2|NA|TRBV10-3|TRBJ2-2
CAAKSGRDTGELFF
TGTGCCGCCAAGAGCGGGAGGGACACCGGGGAGCTGTTTTTT
>TRBD1|NA|TRBV30|TRBJ1-1
CASKSRGQGFGRSTEAFF
TGTGCCTCTAAGTCCCGGGGACAGGGGTTTGGGAGGAGCACTGAAGCTTTCTTT
>TRBD1|NA|TRBV5-4|TRBJ2-2
CASSRRDRDTGELFF
TGTGCCAGCAGCCGCCGGGACAGGGACACCGGGGAGCTGTTTTTT